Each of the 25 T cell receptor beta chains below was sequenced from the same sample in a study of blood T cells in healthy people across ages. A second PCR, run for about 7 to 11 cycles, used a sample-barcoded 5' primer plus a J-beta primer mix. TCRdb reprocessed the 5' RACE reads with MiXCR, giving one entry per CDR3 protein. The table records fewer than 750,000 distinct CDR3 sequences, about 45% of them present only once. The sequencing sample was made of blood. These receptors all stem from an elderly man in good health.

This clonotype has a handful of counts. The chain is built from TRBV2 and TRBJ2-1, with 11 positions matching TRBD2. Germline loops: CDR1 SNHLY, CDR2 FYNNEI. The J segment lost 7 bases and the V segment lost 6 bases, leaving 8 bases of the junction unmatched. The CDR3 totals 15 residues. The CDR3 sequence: CASRTLAGGGNEQFF. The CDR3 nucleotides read TGTGCCAGCAGGACCCTAGCGGGGGGCGGGAATGAGCAGTTCTTC.

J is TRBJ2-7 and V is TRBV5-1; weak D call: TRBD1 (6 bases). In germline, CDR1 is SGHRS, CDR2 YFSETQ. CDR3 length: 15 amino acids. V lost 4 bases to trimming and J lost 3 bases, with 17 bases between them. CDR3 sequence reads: CASSIEGTTIYEQYF. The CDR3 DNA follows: TGCGCCAGCAGCATCGAGGGGACAACGATCTACGAGCAGTACTTC.

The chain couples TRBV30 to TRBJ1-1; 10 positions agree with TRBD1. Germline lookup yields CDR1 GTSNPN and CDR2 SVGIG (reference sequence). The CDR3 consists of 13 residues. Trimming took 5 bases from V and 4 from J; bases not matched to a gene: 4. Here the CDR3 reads CAWDRTGGTEAFF. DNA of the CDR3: TGTGCCTGGGATCGGACAGGGGGCACTGAAGCTTTCTTT.

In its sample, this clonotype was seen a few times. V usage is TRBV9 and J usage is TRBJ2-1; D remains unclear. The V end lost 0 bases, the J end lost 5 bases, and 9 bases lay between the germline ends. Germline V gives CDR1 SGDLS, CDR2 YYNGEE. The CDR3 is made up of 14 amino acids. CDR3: CASSVEVQDNEQFF. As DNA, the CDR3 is TGTGCCAGCAGCGTAGAAGTCCAAGACAATGAGCAGTTCTTC.

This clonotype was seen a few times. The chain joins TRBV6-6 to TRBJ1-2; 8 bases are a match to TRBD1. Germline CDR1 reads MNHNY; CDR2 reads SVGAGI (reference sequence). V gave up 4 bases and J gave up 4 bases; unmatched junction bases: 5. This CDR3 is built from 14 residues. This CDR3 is CASSSPGQAYGYTF. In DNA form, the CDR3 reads TGTGCCAGCAGTTCTCCGGGACAGGCCTATGGCTACACCTTC.

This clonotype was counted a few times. This chain's CDR3 is CATRGGRETQYF. The CDR3 DNA reads TGTGCCACCCGGGGGGGCCGAGAGACCCAGTACTTC. J is TRBJ2-5 and V is TRBV25-1; 8 positions agree with TRBD2. Germline V gene lookup returns CDR1 MGHDK and CDR2 SYGVNS. J gave up 4 bases and V 10 bases, and 5 bases lay outside the gene matches. The CDR3 is 12 amino acids.

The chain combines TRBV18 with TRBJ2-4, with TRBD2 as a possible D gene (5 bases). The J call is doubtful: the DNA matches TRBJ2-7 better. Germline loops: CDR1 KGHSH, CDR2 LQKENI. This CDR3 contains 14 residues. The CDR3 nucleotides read TGTGCCAGCTCACCACAACTAGAAAACTACGAGCAGTACTTC. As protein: CASSPQLENYEQYF.

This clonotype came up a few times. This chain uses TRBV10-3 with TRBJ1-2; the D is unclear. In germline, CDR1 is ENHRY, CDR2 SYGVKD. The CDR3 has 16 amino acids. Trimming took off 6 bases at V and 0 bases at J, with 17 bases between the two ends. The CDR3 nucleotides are TGTGCCATCAGCTCGGACGGGAATGCTGCTAACTATGGCTACACCTTC. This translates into CAISSDGNAANYGYTF.

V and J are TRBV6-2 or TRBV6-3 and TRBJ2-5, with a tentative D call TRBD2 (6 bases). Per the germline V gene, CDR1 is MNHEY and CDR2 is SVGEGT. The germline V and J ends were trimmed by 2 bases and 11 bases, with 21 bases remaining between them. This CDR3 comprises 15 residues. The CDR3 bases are TGTGCCAGCAGTTACGGCCGGGAGACTTACAATGAGCAGTACTTC. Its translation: CASSYGRETYNEQYF.

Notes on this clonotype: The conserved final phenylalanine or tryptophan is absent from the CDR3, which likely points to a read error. CDR3 residues: CASSLGGQTRTNTQYL. In DNA, the CDR3 is TGTGCCAGCAGTTTGGGGGGACAGACACGCACAAATACGCAGTATTTG. The chain combines TRBV7-2 with TRBJ2-3; tentative D call: TRBD1 (7 bases). This CDR3 spans 16 amino acids. Germline V CDR1 and CDR2: SGHTA, FQGNSA.

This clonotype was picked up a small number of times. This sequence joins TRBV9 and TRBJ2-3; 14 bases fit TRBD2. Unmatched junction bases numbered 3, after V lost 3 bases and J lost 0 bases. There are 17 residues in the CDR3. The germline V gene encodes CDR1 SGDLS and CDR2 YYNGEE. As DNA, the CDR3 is TGTGCCAGCAGCGGACTAGCGGGAGGGCCGAGCACAGATACGCAGTATTTT. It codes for CASSGLAGGPSTDTQYF.

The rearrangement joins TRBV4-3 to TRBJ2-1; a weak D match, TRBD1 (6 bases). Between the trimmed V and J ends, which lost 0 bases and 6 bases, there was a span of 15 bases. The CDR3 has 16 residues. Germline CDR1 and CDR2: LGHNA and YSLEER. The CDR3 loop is CASSQDTLQGRNEQFF. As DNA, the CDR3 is TGCGCCAGCAGCCAAGATACGTTACAGGGACGCAATGAGCAGTTCTTC.

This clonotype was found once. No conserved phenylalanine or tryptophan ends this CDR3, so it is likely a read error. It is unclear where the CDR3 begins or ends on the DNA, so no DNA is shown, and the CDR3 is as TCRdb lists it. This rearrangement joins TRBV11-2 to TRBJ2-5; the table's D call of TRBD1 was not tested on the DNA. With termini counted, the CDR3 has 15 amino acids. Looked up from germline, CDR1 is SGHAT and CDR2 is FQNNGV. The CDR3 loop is CASSYRDRGRRPSTS.

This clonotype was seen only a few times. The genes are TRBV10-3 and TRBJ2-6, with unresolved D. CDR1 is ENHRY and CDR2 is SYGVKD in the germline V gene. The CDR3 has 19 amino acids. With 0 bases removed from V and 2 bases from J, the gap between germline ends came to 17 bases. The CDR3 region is CAISESKASQLAGANVLTF. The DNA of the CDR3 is TGTGCCATCAGTGAGTCGAAAGCGAGTCAGCTGGCTGGGGCCAACGTCCTGACTTTC.

CDR3 sequence reads: CSARLPTSGLVGDTQYF. The CDR3 region has the DNA TGCAGTGCTAGACTTCCAACTAGCGGACTCGTGGGGGATACGCAGTATTTT. This chain joins TRBV20-1 and TRBJ2-3; 8 bases align to TRBD2. Looked up from germline, CDR1 is DFQATT and CDR2 is SNEGSKA (reference sequence). The CDR3 sequence is 17 residues long. V shed 2 bases, J shed 6 bases, and the junction held 16 bases outside the gene matches.

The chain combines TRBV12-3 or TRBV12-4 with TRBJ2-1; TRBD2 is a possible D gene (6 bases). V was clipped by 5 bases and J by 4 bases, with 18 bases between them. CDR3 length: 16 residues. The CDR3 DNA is TGTGCCAGCAGTAGACCGGGACTGCGATGGTACAATGAGCAGTTCTTC. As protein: CASSRPGLRWYNEQFF.

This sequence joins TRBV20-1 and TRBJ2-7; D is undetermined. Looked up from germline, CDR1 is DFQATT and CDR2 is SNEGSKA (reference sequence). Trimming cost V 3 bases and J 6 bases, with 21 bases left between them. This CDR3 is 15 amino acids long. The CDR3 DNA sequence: TGCAGTGCTAGGGGCACTCCATCGCCCACCTGCGAGCAGTACTTC. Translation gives CSARGTPSPTCEQYF.

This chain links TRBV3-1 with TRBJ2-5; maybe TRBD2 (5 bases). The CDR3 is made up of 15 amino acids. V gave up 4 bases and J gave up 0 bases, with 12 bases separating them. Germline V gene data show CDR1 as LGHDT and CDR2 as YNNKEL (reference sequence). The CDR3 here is CASSPSRRDQETQYF. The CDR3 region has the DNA TGTGCCAGCAGCCCCTCGCGGCGGGACCAAGAGACCCAGTACTTC.

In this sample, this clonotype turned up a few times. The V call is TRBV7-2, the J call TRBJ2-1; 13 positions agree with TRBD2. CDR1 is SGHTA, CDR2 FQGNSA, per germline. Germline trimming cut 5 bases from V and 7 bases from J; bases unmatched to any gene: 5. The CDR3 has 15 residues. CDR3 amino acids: CASSPRTSGRNEQFF. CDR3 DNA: TGTGCCAGCAGCCCCCGGACTAGCGGGAGAAATGAGCAGTTCTTC.

CDR3 coding DNA: TGCAGTGCTACAAGGGGACTAGCGGAGTACCAAGAGACCCAGTACTTC. Amino acids: CSATRGLAEYQETQYF. V is TRBV20-1 and J is TRBJ2-5; 11 bases fit TRBD2. This CDR3 has 16 residues. CDR1 DFQATT and CDR2 SNEGSKA come from the germline V gene (reference sequence). J was trimmed by 0 bases and V by 4 bases; bases with no gene match: 7.

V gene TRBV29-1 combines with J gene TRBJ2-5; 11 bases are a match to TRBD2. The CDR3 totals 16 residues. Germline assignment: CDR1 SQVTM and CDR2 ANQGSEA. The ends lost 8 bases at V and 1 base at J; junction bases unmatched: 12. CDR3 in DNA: TGCAGCACCGACGCAGGGACTAGCGGACCCCAAGAGACCCAGTACTTC. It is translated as CSTDAGTSGPQETQYF.

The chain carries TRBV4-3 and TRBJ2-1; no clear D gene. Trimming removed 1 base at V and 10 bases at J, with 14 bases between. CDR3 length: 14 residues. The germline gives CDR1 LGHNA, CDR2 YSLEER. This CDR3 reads CASSQGPLWVEQFF. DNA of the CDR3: TGCGCCAGCAGCCAAGGGCCCCTTTGGGTGGAGCAGTTCTTC.

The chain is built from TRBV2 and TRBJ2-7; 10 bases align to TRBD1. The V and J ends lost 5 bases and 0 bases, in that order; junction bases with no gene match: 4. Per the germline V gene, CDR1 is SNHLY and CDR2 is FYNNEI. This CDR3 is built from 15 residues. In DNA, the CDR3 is TGTGCCAGCAGTACGGACAGGGGGAGCTCCTACGAGCAGTACTTC. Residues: CASSTDRGSSYEQYF. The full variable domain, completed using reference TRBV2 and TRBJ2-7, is EPEVTQTPSHQVTQMGQEVILRCVPISNHLYFYWYRQILGQKVEFLVSFYNNEISEKSEIFDDQFSVERPDGSNFTLKIRSTKLEDSAMYFCASSTDRGSSYEQYFGPGTRLTVT.

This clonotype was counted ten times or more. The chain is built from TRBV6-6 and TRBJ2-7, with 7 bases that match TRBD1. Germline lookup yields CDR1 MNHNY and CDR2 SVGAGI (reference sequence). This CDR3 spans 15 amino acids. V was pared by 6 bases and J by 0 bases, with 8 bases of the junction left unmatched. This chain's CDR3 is CASSRPTGSSYEQYF. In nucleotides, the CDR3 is TGTGCCAGCAGCCGCCCGACAGGGAGCTCCTACGAGCAGTACTTC.

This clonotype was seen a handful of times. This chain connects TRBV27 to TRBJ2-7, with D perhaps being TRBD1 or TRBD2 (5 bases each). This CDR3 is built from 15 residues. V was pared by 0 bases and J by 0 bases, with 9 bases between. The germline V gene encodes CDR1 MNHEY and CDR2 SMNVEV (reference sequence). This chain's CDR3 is CASSLSGGTSYEQYF. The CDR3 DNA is TGTGCCAGCAGTTTATCTGGTGGGACCTCCTACGAGCAGTACTTC.